This passage covers 17 T cell receptor beta chains from one sample sequenced in a study of patients and donors after allogeneic stem cell transplantation. TCRdb re-called the RT-PCR reads with MiXCR, one entry per CDR3 protein. The table includes 20,000 or so distinct CDR3 sequences, 4.9% detected once. Input material: blood, either unsorted or a sorted T cell fraction (not recorded which). These receptors all stem from a human donor who was either an allogeneic HSCT recipient or a stem cell or donor lymphocyte infusion donor (not recorded which). It is not recorded whose cells these are; they may come from a transplant donor.

This clonotype was seen at least ten times. The J gene is TRBJ1-1, the V gene TRBV20-1; no reliable D call. The CDR3 consists of 13 residues. Deletions cut 4 bases from V and 3 bases from J, with 12 bases between. The germline gives CDR1 DFQATT, CDR2 SNEGSKA (reference sequence). The DNA for the CDR3 is TGCAGTGCTATTCGGACCCTATACACTGAAGCTTTCTTT. Protein: CSAIRTLYTEAFF.

This clonotype was observed many times. The chain recombines TRBV20-1 with TRBJ2-7, with D possibly being TRBD2 (5 bases). The CDR3 is made up of 11 amino acids. The ends were cut back, 7 bases at V and 5 bases at J, with 12 bases in the middle. Germline CDR1 DFQATT, CDR2 SNEGSKA (reference sequence). CDR3 bases: TGCAGTGTCGAACGAGGGAACGAGCAGTACTTC. It encodes CSVERGNEQYF.

This clonotype was seen at least ten times. The chain uses TRBV7-8 and TRBJ1-1; 11 positions agree with TRBD1. V gave up 2 bases and J gave up 3 bases; unmatched junction bases: 8. Germline CDR1 is SGHVS and CDR2 is FQNEAQ. The CDR3 is 17 residues long. CDR3 coding DNA: TGTGCCAGCAGCTTAAAGCGGACAGGGGGCAGGTACACTGAAGCTTTCTTT. It encodes CASSLKRTGGRYTEAFF.

By sample share, this clonotype is medium-sized (0.01 to 0.1%). The chain carries TRBV5-1 and TRBJ2-5; D gene unclear. The germline V gene has CDR1 SGHRS and CDR2 YFSETQ. Trimming left V 0 bases short and J 5 bases short, with 17 bases between. This CDR3 has 16 residues. The CDR3 reads CASSLAVKGLRETQYF. CDR3 nucleotide sequence: TGCGCCAGCAGCTTGGCGGTTAAGGGTCTACGGGAGACCCAGTACTTC.

V is TRBV20-1 and J is TRBJ1-1; D is unclear. V gave up 3 bases and J gave up 4 bases, with 12 bases separating them. The CDR3 is 13 amino acids. Germline loops: CDR1 DFQATT, CDR2 SNEGSKA (reference sequence). CDR3 DNA sequence: TGCAGTGCTAGGAATACCGGACGCACTGAAGCTTTCTTT. Translation: CSARNTGRTEAFF.

This clonotype has at least ten counts. The V call is TRBV18, the J call TRBJ1-6, with 11 bases that match TRBD1. The CDR3 totals 16 residues. Germline values: CDR1 KGHSH, CDR2 LQKENI. The ends lost 2 bases at V and 14 bases at J; junction bases unmatched: 11. CDR3 in DNA: TGTGCCAGCTCACCAGCGGGACAGGGGGGGACTGGGACCCTCCACTTT. Its translation is CASSPAGQGGTGTLHF.

About this clonotype itself: It may be a read error: a sequence one base away is much more abundant. The chain employs TRBV12-3 or TRBV12-4 and TRBJ2-2; D gene uncertain. This CDR3 contains 13 residues. Trimming stripped 4 bases from V and 6 bases from J, with 9 bases between. Here the CDR3 DNA reads TGTGCCAGCAGTTCCCGCTGTGCCGGGGAGCTGTTTTTT. As protein: CASSSRCAGELFF.

This clonotype was observed many times. V and J are TRBV9 and TRBJ2-5; unclear D gene. The germline gives CDR1 SGDLS, CDR2 YYNGEE. V was cut by 0 bases and J by 1 base, with 7 bases left in between. This CDR3 comprises 14 residues. CDR3 in DNA: TGTGCCAGCAGCGTAGGGACGCTCCAAGAGACCCAGTACTTC. Amino acids: CASSVGTLQETQYF.

This clonotype came up many times. CDR3 loop: CASSLAPAGGIRDTQYF. The CDR3 DNA reads as TGTGCCAGCAGCTTAGCCCCAGCGGGGGGCATTCGGGATACGCAGTATTTT. The chain links TRBV7-9 to TRBJ2-3; 9 nucleotides agree with TRBD2. V trimming: 0 bases; J trimming: 6 bases; junction bases outside the gene matches: 10. CDR1 is SEHNR and CDR2 is FQNEAQ in the germline V gene (reference sequence). CDR3 length equals 17 residues.

This clonotype was recorded a few times. The V and J genes are TRBV18 and TRBJ1-1; TRBD1 might be the D (5 bases). Trimming cost V 4 bases and J 0 bases, with 18 bases left between them. The CDR3 loop spans 17 amino acids. CDR1 is KGHSH, CDR2 LQKENI, per germline. This CDR3 reads CASSLGHDRSMNTEAFF. CDR3 coding DNA: TGTGCCAGCTCACTCGGACACGACCGAAGTATGAACACTGAAGCTTTCTTT.

This clonotype was observed a few times. One junction end disagrees with the germline gene, perhaps due to a read error. The rearrangement uses TRBV7-9 and TRBJ1-4; D not certain. This CDR3 spans 15 amino acids. Germline lookup yields CDR1 SEHNR and CDR2 FQNEAQ (reference sequence). The CDR3 reads CASSLGVATNEELFF. The CDR3 region has the DNA TGTGCCAGCAGCTTAGGGGTTGCAACTAATGAAGAACTGTTTTTT.

The chain is built from TRBV15 and TRBJ2-5; no firm D call. The germline V gene has CDR1 LNHNV and CDR2 YYDKDF (reference sequence). With 1 base removed from V and 2 bases from J, the gap between germline ends came to 14 bases. The CDR3 has 16 amino acids. The CDR3 region is CATSRVAWAAQETQYF. DNA of the CDR3: TGTGCCACCAGCAGAGTGGCCTGGGCGGCTCAAGAGACCCAGTACTTC.

This clonotype was seen many times. The CDR3 sequence is CSVQGDLDNEQYF. CDR3 nucleotides: TGCAGCGTACAGGGGGATTTGGACAACGAGCAGTACTTC. The chain couples TRBV29-1 to TRBJ2-7; 8 nucleotides agree with TRBD1. CDR1 and CDR2 (germline): SQVTM, ANQGSEA. The CDR3 extends over 13 amino acids. Trimming removed 6 bases from V and 5 bases from J; junction bases left unmatched: 9.

This clonotype was seen ten or more times. This chain uses TRBV10-3 with TRBJ2-3, with D hard to call. Trimming removed 6 bases at V and 1 base at J, with 17 bases between. Germline V gene sequence: CDR1 ENHRY, CDR2 SYGVKD. The CDR3 covers 16 residues. For the CDR3, the DNA is TGTGCCATCAGCCTTTACCCCGGGTCGGGCACAGATACGCAGTATTTT. Its protein product is CAISLYPGSGTDTQYF.

The table lists this clonotype with many counts. V is TRBV5-6 and J is TRBJ2-2; the match to TRBD1 covers 9 bases. There are 15 residues in the CDR3. The junction had 4 bases not matched to a gene; V was cut back by 3 bases and J by 4 bases. The germline gives CDR1 SGHDT, CDR2 YYEEEE. The CDR3 DNA sequence: TGTGCCAGCAGCTGGGACAGGGAGGTCACCGGGGAGCTGTTTTTT. Amino acid sequence: CASSWDREVTGELFF.

This clonotype was detected ten times or more. This chain connects TRBV9 to TRBJ2-7; D might be TRBD1 (5 bases). V lost 7 bases, J lost 2 bases, and 16 bases lay in between. Looked up from germline, CDR1 is SGDLS and CDR2 is YYNGEE. The CDR3 extends over 14 amino acids. The CDR3 DNA follows: TGTGCCAGCGGTCCGCAGGGTGGCGCCTACGAGCAGTACTTC. It translates to CASGPQGGAYEQYF.

This clonotype showed up just a few times. A much bigger clone sits one base away, suggesting this may be a read error. V usage is TRBV2 and J usage is TRBJ2-7; 8 positions agree with TRBD1. Germline CDR1 and CDR2: SNHLY and FYNNEI. This CDR3 contains 15 residues. CDR3 in amino acids: CASRRAGQVSHEQYF. For the CDR3, the DNA is TGTGCCAGCAGGAGGGCGGGACAGGTCTCCCACGAGCAGTACTTC. Full variable domain (remainder filled in from reference TRBV2 and TRBJ2-7): EPEVTQTPSHQVTQMGQEVILRCVPISNHLYFYWYRQILGQKVEFLVSFYNNEISEKSEIFDDQFSVERPDGSNFTLKIRSTKLEDSAMYFCASRRAGQVSHEQYFGPGTRLTVT.